Described below is a single T cell receptor (beta chain) sequence and its context. This entry belongs to a study of beta chain features in type 1 diabetes. Reverse transcribing all isolated RNA meant expressed TCRB transcripts were sequenced. Here immunoSEQ multiplex PCR was the method, and the copy in TCRdb shows in-frame clones only, minus some. The sample includes about 370,000 clones, about 16% of them seen just once. V lost 3 bases and J 4 bases, leaving 15 bases between the germline ends. CDR1 is SGHTA, CDR2 FQGNSA, per germline. CDR3 size: 15 residues. Sequencing was carried out using naive CD4+ T cells from blood. The receptor was derived from a woman younger than 35 in good health. This chain links TRBV7-2 with TRBJ1-2, with D tentatively TRBD1 (6 bases). The CDR3 sequence is CASSLGKTGFYGYTF. The CDR3 nucleotides are TGTGCCAGCAGCTTGGGGAAAACAGGGTTCTATGGCTACACCTTC.